This T cell receptor (beta chain) was retrieved from a study of control samples from healthy donors and cancer patients. Generated by immunoSEQ multiplex PCR, the TCRdb table keeps only in-frame clones and is missing some. The sample includes approximately 100,000 clones, over 65% of them seen just once. V trimming: 5 bases; J trimming: 8 bases; junction bases outside the gene matches: 7. Germline CDR1 is LNHDA and CDR2 is SQIVND (reference sequence). This CDR3 is built from 13 residues. The sequence derives from a woman aged 40 to 50 in good health. V usage is TRBV19 and J usage is TRBJ1-1; TRBD1 matches 8 bases. The sequencing sample was made of blood. The CDR3 loop reads CASSGRGLVEAFF. The CDR3 bases are TGTGCCAGTAGTGGCAGGGGGCTGGTGGAAGCTTTCTTT.